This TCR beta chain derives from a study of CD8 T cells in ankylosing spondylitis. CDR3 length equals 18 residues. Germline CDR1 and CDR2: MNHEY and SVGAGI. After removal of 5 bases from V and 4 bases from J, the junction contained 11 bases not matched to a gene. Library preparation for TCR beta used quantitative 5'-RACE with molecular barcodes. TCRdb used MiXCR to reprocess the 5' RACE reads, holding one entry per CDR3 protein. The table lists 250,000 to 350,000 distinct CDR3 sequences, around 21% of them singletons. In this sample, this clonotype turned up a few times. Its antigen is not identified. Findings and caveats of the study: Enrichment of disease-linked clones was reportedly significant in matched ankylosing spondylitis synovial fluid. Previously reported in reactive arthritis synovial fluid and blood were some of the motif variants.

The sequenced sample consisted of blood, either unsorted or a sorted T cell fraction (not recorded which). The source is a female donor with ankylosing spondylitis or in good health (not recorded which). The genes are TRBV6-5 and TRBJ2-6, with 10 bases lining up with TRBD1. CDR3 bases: TGTGCCAGCAGTAACCTCGGACAGGGGGGCGTAGGGGCCAACGTCCTGACTTTC. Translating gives CASSNLGQGGVGANVLTF.